This T cell receptor beta chain was recovered during a study of OX40 agonist ivuxolimab in advanced cancers. Study background: Head and neck, renal cell, melanoma or hepatocellular carcinoma were the cancers that dose-escalation patients had. Mean age about 60 years, range 23 to 79; approximately 83% male. Whole-study results and caveats: Both blood CD4+ and CD8+ T cells showed clonal growth by week 6 at 0.1 to 3.0 mg/kg.

Only in-frame clones appear in the TCRdb table, and some are missing; sequencing was by immunoSEQ multiplex PCR. The profile shows about 90,000 clones, 91% of them singletons. Cycle 7 day 1, cycle 4 day 1, and baseline were the timepoints at which blood was sampled. About this clone itself: Its antigen is undetermined.

This specimen consisted of CD4+ or CD8+ T cells sorted from blood, obtained in a trial of the OX40 agonist ivuxolimab. The receptor's source is an adult with an advanced solid tumor such as melanoma, head and neck, liver or kidney cancer.

The CDR3 nucleotides are TGTGCCAGCAGTTCACCCTACGAGCAGTACTTC. Translation gives CASSSPYEQYF. The chain joins TRBV28 to TRBJ2-7; D gene uncertain. The CDR3 loop spans 11 amino acids. V was pared by 4 bases and J by 2 bases, with 3 bases between. The germline CDR1 and CDR2 sequences are MDHEN and SYDVKM.